The 11 T cell receptor beta chains below were found in one sample sequenced in a study of CD8+ T cells in alopecia areata. The sequencing template was cDNA reverse transcribed from extracted RNA. Method: immunoSEQ multiplex PCR; TCRdb's copy keeps in-frame clones and lacks some. The sample yields over 200,000 clones, around 62% seen once. Sequencing was performed on CD4+ T cells sorted from blood, taken at week 0. These TCRs come from a human donor with alopecia areata.

This clone was found a few times. The chain combines TRBV28 with TRBJ2-1, with D uncertain. Germline V CDR1 and CDR2: MDHEN, SYDVKM. V shed 6 bases and J shed 3 bases, with 3 bases lying between them. CDR3 length equals 11 residues. The CDR3 sequence is CASSHYNEQFF. In DNA form, the CDR3 reads TGTGCCAGCAGCCACTACAATGAGCAGTTCTTC.

CDR3 nucleotide sequence: TGTGCCAGCAGCTTACTAGGGTCTCAAATAGCCAAAAACATTCAGTACTTC. The encoded protein is CASSLLGSQIAKNIQYF. This rearrangement joins TRBV11-1 to TRBJ2-4; D is uncertain. This CDR3 has 17 amino acids. V dropped 2 bases and J dropped 0 bases, with 14 bases sitting between them. The germline V gene has CDR1 SGHAT and CDR2 FQDESV (reference sequence).

The rearrangement uses TRBV6-5 and TRBJ1-4, with D perhaps matching TRBD1 (6 bases). V lost 6 bases and J 8 bases, leaving 16 bases between the germline ends. The CDR3 consists of 14 residues. Looked up from germline, CDR1 is MNHEY and CDR2 is SVGAGI. This chain's CDR3 is CASRPRGRGEKLFF. The CDR3 DNA follows: TGTGCCAGCAGGCCCCGAGGAAGGGGGGAAAAACTGTTTTTT.

The chain links TRBV7-9 to TRBJ2-7, with D tentatively TRBD2 (6 bases). V lost 2 bases to trimming and J lost 3 bases, with 14 bases between them. Germline V gives CDR1 SEHNR, CDR2 FQNEAQ (reference sequence). This CDR3 is 15 amino acids long. The DNA of the CDR3 is TGTGCCAGCAGCTTAATCCAGGAGGGAATCTACGAGCAGTACTTC. This gives the protein CASSLIQEGIYEQYF.

As concerns this clone: This same CDR3 is encoded by further DNA sequences in the sample. The chain uses TRBV2 and TRBJ2-2; no clear D. CDR3 length: 12 amino acids. CDR1 and CDR2 (germline): SNHLY, FYNNEI. V lost 3 bases to trimming and J lost 5 bases, with 4 bases between them. This CDR3 reads CASSELTGELFF. The CDR3 region has the DNA TGTGCCAGCAGTGAGCTGACCGGGGAGCTGTTTTTT.

V gene TRBV5-1 combines with J gene TRBJ2-7; no reliable D call. Per germline, CDR1 SGHRS and CDR2 YFSETQ. The CDR3 is made up of 15 amino acids. V lost 4 bases, J lost 4 bases, and 18 bases lay in between. CDR3 nucleotides: TGCGCCAGCAGCCTGGAATCCGGACGTCGGTACGAGCAGTACTTC. Its translation is CASSLESGRRYEQYF.

Only a few counts were recorded for this clone. The V call is TRBV11-2, the J call TRBJ2-6; unclear D gene. V lost 0 bases, J lost 0 bases, and 6 bases lay in between. The CDR3 is 16 residues long. CDR1 and CDR2 from the germline V gene are SGHAT and FQNNGV. The CDR3 here is CASSLDLHSGANVLTF. The CDR3, as DNA: TGTGCCAGCAGCTTAGATCTCCACTCTGGGGCCAACGTCCTGACTTTC.

V is TRBV18 and J is TRBJ2-3; D perhaps matches TRBD2 (7 bases). This CDR3 has 16 amino acids. The V gene's germline CDR1 is KGHSH and CDR2 LQKENI. Trimming stripped 4 bases from V and 0 bases from J, with 14 bases between. CDR3 DNA sequence: TGTGCCAGCTCACGAGCGGGACACCTTAGCACAGATACGCAGTATTTT. Its protein product is CASSRAGHLSTDTQYF.

The chain combines TRBV18 with TRBJ1-1; a possible D gene is TRBD1 (5 bases). This CDR3 region has 14 residues. Germline V lookup: CDR1 KGHSH, CDR2 LQKENI. V was shortened by 3 bases and J by 8 bases, with 16 bases between the two germline ends. DNA of the CDR3: TGTGCCAGCTCACCGCCTCAGGGAGGCCCCGAAGCTTTCTTT. It specifies CASSPPQGGPEAFF.

This chain joins TRBV10-3 and TRBJ2-3; 7 nucleotides match TRBD1. Germline CDR1 reads ENHRY; CDR2 reads SYGVKD. V lost 6 bases to trimming and J lost 5 bases; unmatched junction nucleotides: 11. The CDR3 sequence is 15 residues long. The CDR3 nucleotides are TGTGCCATCAGCCCGGGACAGCCTGGTATAGATACGCAGTATTTT. Translating gives CAISPGQPGIDTQYF.

The V gene is TRBV14, the J gene TRBJ1-2; no firm D call. The germline gives CDR1 SGHDN, CDR2 FVKESK. The CDR3 runs 16 residues. The V gene lost 4 bases and the J gene lost 0 bases, with 15 bases spanning the gap. This CDR3 is CASSPFIGQSNYGYTF. The DNA for the CDR3 is TGTGCCAGCAGCCCTTTCATCGGGCAGTCTAACTATGGCTACACCTTC.